The 8 T cell receptor beta chains in this list originate from one sample, sequenced in a study of breast tumors, draining lymph nodes, adjacent tissues. Each CDR3 protein is one row after TCRdb ran MiXCR on the multiplex PCR reads. In the table there are about 20,000 distinct CDR3 sequences, 50% of which are singletons. The sequenced material came from breast tumor tissue. These receptors were obtained from a female donor with breast cancer. Some clones in this sample may be carry-over from other donors' samples.

This clonotype was counted at least ten times. The chain has TRBV27 and TRBJ2-3, with D perhaps given as TRBD1 or TRBD2 (5 bases each). The length of the CDR3 is 14 residues. With 5 bases removed from V and 1 base from J, the gap between germline ends came to 10 bases. Germline V lookup: CDR1 MNHEY, CDR2 SMNVEV (reference sequence). CDR3 in amino acids: CASSRRGGTDTQYF. The CDR3 nucleotides read TGTGCCAGCAGTCGAAGAGGGGGCACAGATACGCAGTATTTT.

This clonotype rates as medium-sized. The gene calls are TRBV7-2 and TRBJ2-5; TRBD1 is a possible D gene (5 bases). Germline V gene sequence: CDR1 SGHTA, CDR2 FQGNSA. V was pared by 3 bases and J by 2 bases, with 13 bases between. CDR3 size: 15 residues. The DNA of the CDR3 is TGTGCCAGCAGCTTCCAGGGCAGACTTCAAGAGACCCAGTACTTC. Its protein is CASSFQGRLQETQYF.

This clonotype was recorded at least ten times. This chain links TRBV7-6 with TRBJ1-3, with TRBD1 matching 8 bases. After removal of 2 bases from V and 3 bases from J, the junction contained 6 bases not matched to a gene. CDR1 and CDR2 (germline): SGHVS, FNYEAQ. The CDR3 has 16 amino acids. CDR3 nucleotides: TGTGCCAGCAGCTTAAGGCAGGGGGCTAGTGGAAACACCATATATTTT. It specifies CASSLRQGASGNTIYF.

This chain links TRBV11-2 with TRBJ1-5; no clear D. Germline V gives CDR1 SGHAT, CDR2 FQNNGV. V lost 5 bases to trimming and J lost 0 bases, with 11 bases between them. This CDR3 is 15 amino acids long. CDR3 in amino acids: CASSQAVYSNQPQHF. The DNA of the CDR3 is TGTGCCAGCAGCCAGGCAGTTTATAGCAATCAGCCCCAGCATTTT.

The chain combines TRBV7-9 with TRBJ2-1; D call uncertain. CDR1 SEHNR and CDR2 FQNEAQ come from the germline V gene (reference sequence). The V and J ends lost 2 bases and 3 bases respectively, with 17 bases between them. The CDR3 length is 17 residues. The CDR3 reads CASSLFPPGPVYNEQFF. For the CDR3, the DNA is TGTGCCAGCAGCTTATTTCCCCCCGGGCCTGTCTACAATGAGCAGTTCTTC.

A remark on this clonotype: An end of the junction differs from the germline gene, which may be a read error. The chain combines TRBV12-3 or TRBV12-4 with TRBJ1-2; the D is unclear. The CDR3 contains 12 residues. The chain's CDR3 is CAGSGRTYGYTF. The CDR3 DNA follows: TGTGCCGGCAGTGGACGAACCTACGGCTACACCTTC.

By share, this clonotype counts as medium-sized. The rearrangement links TRBV6-2 or TRBV6-3 to TRBJ2-3; 7 nucleotides align to TRBD2. Germline lookup yields CDR1 MNHEY and CDR2 SVGEGT. This CDR3 is built from 13 residues. V gave up 9 bases and J gave up 0 bases; unmatched junction bases: 3. DNA for the CDR3: TGTGCCAGAAAACTAGCGAGCACAGATACGCAGTATTTT. Translation: CARKLASTDTQYF.

This clonotype was detected ten times or more. A read error may be the cause here, since a much bigger clone is one base away. The genes are TRBV9 and TRBJ2-1; 9 bases line up with TRBD2. This CDR3 contains 17 residues. CDR1 and CDR2 from the germline V gene are SGDLS and YYNGEE. The CDR3 region has the DNA TGTGCCAGCAGCGTAGCGGTTAGCGGGAGCTCCTACACTGAGCAGTTCTTC. It yields the protein CASSVAVSGSSYTEQFF.